Reported below is one T cell receptor (beta chain). Its antigen is unidentified. These data belong to a study of T cell responses to AZD1222 COVID-19 vaccine. The overall study: It was second doses at about 4 or about 12 weeks that were pooled.

Broader study findings: Elevations in Spike-specific TCR breadth and depth followed administration of two AZD1222 doses. The number of AZD1222 recipients seropositive at baseline was only six. Unmutated variant regions reportedly attract nearly half of all spike-specific TCRs.

V lost 9 bases, J lost 2 bases, and 17 bases lay in between. Germline V gene data show CDR1 as KGHDR and CDR2 as SFDVKD. CDR3 length equals 15 residues. Method: immunoSEQ multiplex PCR; TCRdb's copy keeps in-frame clones and lacks some. The repertoire holds tens of thousands of clones, with 85% to 90% as singletons. This TCR derives from an adult in good health. The sample here was peripheral blood, taken on day 0 of AZD1222 vaccination. The rearrangement uses TRBV24-1 and TRBJ2-3; D possibly corresponds to TRBD2 (6 bases). The CDR3 loop is CATGGRGALTDTQYF. The CDR3 DNA sequence: TGTGCCACCGGCGGTCGCGGGGCGCTCACAGATACGCAGTATTTT.